This TCR beta chain originates from a study of cytomegalovirus exposure and HLA in healthy donors. The ends lost 6 bases at V and 5 bases at J; junction bases unmatched: 9. The CDR3 is 15 amino acids. Germline lookup yields CDR1 MDHEN and CDR2 SYDVKM. This clone was seen a few times. Vbeta (60) and Jbeta (13) primers were used in the PCR. Data came from immunoSEQ multiplex PCR; TCRdb stores just in-frame clones and leaves some out. In the table there are 75,000 to 80,000 clones, just over 70% of which are singletons. The receptor was isolated from a man aged 55 to 70 in good health and CMV-seropositive. This chain joins TRBV28 and TRBJ2-3, with TRBD1 identical over 9 bases. Sequencing was performed on PBMCs. CDR3 loop: CASSPAGTGIDTQYF. In DNA form, the CDR3 reads TGTGCCAGCAGCCCCGCCGGGACAGGGATAGATACGCAGTATTTT. Together with reference TRBV28 and TRBJ2-3, the CDR3 gives the full variable domain: DVKVTQSSRYLVKRTGEKVFLECVQDMDHENMFWYRQDPGLGLRLIYFSYDVKMKEKGDIPEGYSVSREKKERFSLILESASTNQTSMYLCASSPAGTGIDTQYFGPGTRLTVL.